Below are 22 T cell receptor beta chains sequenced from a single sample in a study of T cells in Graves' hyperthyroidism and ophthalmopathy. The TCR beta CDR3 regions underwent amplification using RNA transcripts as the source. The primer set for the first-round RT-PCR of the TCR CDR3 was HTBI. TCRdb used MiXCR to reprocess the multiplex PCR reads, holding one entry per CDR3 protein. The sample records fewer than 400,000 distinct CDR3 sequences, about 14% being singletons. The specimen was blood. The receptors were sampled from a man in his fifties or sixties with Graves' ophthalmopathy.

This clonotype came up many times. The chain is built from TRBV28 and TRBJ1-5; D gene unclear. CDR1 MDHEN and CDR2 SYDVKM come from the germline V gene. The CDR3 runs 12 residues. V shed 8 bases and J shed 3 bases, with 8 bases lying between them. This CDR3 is CASRVNNQPQHF. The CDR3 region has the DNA TGTGCCAGCCGGGTTAACAATCAGCCCCAGCATTTT.

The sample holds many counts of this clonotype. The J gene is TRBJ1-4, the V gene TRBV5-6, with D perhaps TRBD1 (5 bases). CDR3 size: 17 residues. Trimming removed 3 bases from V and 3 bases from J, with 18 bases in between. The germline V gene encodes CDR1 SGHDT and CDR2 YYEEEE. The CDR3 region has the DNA TGTGCCAGCAGCTGGGGACCAGGCGATCTGGCTAATGAAAAACTGTTTTTT. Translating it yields CASSWGPGDLANEKLFF. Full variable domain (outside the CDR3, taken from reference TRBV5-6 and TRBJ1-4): DAGVTQSPTHLIKTRGQQVTLRCSPKSGHDTVSWYQQALGQGPQFIFQYYEEEERQRGNFPDRFSGHQFPNYSSELNVNALLLGDSALYLCASSWGPGDLANEKLFFGSGTQLSVL.

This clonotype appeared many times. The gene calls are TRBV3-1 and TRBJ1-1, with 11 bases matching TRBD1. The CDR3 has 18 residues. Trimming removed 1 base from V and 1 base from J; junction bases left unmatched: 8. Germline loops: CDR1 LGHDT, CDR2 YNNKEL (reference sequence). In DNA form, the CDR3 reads TGTGCCAGCAGCCAAGGAGGCAGGACAGGGGGCCAGAACACTGAAGCTTTCTTT. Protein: CASSQGGRTGGQNTEAFF.

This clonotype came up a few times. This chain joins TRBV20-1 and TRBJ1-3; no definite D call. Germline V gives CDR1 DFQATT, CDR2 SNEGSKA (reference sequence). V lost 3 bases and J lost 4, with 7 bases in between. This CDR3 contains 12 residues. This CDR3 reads CSASRGGNTIYF. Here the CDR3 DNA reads TGCAGTGCTAGTCGAGGGGGAAACACCATATATTTT.

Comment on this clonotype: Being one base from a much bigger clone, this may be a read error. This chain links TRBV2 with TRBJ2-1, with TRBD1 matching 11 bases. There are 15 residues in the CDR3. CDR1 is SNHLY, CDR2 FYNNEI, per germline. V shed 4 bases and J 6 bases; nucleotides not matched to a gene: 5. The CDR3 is CASSVRTGGFNEQFF. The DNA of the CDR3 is TGTGCCAGCAGTGTGCGGACAGGGGGCTTCAATGAGCAGTTCTTC.

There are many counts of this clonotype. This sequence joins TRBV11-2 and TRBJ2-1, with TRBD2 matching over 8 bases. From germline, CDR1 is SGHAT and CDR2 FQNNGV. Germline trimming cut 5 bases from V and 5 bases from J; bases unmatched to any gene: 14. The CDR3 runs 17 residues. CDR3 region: CASSLRLARGRDNEQFF. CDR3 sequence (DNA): TGTGCCAGCAGCCTTAGACTAGCGAGAGGCCGGGACAATGAGCAGTTCTTC.

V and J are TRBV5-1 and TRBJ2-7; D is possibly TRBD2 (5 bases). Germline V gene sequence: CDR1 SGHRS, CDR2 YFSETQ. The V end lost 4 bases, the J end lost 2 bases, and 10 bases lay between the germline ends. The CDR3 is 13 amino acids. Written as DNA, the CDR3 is TGCGCCAGCAGCGACGGACTGACCTACGAGCAGTACTTC. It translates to CASSDGLTYEQYF. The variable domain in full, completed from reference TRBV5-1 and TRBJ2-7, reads KAGVTQTPRYLIKTRGQQVTLSCSPISGHRSVSWYQQTPGQGLQFLFEYFSETQRNKGNFPGRFSGRQFSNSRSEMNVSTLELGDSALYLCASSDGLTYEQYFGPGTRLTVT.

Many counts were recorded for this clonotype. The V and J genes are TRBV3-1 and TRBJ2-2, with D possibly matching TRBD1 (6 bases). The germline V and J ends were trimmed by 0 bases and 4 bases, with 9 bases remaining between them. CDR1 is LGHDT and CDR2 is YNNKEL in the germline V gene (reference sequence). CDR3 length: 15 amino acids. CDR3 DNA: TGTGCCAGCAGCCAAGATCTGGGGGCCACCGGGGAGCTGTTTTTT. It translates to CASSQDLGATGELFF.

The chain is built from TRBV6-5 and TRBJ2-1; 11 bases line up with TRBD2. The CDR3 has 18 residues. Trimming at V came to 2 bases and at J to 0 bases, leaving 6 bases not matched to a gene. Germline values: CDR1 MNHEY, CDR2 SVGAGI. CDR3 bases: TGTGCCAGCAGTTACCCGGGGACTAGCGGTCCCTCCTACAATGAGCAGTTCTTC. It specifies CASSYPGTSGPSYNEQFF.

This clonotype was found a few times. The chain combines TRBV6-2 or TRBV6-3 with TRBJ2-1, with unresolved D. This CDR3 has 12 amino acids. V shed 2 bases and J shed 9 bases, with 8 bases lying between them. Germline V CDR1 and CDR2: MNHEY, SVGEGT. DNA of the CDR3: TGTGCCAGCAGTTACCCTAGACGTGAGCAGTTCTTC. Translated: CASSYPRREQFF.

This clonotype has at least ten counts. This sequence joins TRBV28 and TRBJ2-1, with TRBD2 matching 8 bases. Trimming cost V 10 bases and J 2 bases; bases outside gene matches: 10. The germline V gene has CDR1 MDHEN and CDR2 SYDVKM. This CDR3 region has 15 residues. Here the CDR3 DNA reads TGTGCCATCGGGGGGGGCGGGCACCCCTACAATGAGCAGTTCTTC. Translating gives CAIGGGGHPYNEQFF.

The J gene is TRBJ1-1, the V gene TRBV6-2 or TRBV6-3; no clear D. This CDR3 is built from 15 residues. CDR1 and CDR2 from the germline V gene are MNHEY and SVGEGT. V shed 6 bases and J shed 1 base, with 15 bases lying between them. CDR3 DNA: TGTGCCAGCAGCGCCAGGTTGGTTGCGAACACTGAAGCTTTCTTT. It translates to CASSARLVANTEAFF.

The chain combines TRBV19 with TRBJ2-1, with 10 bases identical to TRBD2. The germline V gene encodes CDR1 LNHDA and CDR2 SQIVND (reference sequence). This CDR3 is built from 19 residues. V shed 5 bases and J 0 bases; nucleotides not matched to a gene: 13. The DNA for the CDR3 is TGTGCCAGTAGTTGGTCTAGCGGGAGTTTCCATAACTCCTACAATGAGCAGTTCTTC. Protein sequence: CASSWSSGSFHNSYNEQFF.

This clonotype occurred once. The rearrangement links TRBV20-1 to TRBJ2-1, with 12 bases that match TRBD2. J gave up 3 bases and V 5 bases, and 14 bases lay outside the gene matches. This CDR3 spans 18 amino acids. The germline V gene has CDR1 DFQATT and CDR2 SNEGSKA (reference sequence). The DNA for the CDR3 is TGCAGTGCTCTCAGACTAGCGGGAGCCCCTCACGTCTACAATGAGCAGTTCTTC. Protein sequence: CSALRLAGAPHVYNEQFF.

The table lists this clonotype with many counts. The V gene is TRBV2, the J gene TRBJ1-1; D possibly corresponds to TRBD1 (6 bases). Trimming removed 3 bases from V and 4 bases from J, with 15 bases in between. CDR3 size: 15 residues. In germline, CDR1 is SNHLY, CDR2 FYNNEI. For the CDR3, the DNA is TGTGCCAGCAGTGAGGAAACAGGGCTCCGCACTGAAGCTTTCTTT. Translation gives CASSEETGLRTEAFF.

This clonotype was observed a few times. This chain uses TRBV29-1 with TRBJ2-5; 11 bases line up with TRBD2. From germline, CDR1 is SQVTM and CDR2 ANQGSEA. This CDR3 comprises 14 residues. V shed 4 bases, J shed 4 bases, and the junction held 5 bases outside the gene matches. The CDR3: CSVGTSGYGETQYF. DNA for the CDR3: TGCAGCGTTGGGACTAGCGGGTATGGAGAGACCCAGTACTTC.

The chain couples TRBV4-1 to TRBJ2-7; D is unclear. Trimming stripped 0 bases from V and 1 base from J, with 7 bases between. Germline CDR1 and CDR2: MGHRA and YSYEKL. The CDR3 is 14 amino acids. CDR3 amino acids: CASSQDAGSYEQYF. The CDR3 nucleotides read TGCGCCAGCAGCCAAGACGCAGGTTCCTACGAGCAGTACTTC.

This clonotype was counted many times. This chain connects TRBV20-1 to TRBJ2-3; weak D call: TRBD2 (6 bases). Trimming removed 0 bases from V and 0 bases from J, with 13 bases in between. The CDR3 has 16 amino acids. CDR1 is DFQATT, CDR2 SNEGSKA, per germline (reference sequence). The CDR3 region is CSARDPVGGSTDTQYF. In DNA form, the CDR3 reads TGCAGTGCTAGAGATCCGGTCGGAGGGAGCACAGATACGCAGTATTTT.

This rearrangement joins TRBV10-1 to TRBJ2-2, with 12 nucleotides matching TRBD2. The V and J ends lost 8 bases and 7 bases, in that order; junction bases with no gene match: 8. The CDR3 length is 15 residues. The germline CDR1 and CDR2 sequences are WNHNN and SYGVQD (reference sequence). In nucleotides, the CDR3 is TGCGCCAGCTCAGAGACTAGCGGGAGTGTCGGGGAGCTGTTTTTT. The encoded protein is CASSETSGSVGELFF.

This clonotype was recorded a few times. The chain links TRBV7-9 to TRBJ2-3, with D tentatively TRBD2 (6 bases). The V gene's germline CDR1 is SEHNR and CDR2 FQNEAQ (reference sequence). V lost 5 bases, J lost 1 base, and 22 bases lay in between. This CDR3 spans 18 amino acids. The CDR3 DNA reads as TGTGCCAGCAGCCGATCTGTTGCGGGGCGCGTCGGCACAGATACGCAGTATTTT. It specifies CASSRSVAGRVGTDTQYF. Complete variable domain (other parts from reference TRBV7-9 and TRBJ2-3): DTGVSQNPRHKITKRGQNVTFRCDPISEHNRLYWYRQTLGQGPEFLTYFQNEAQLEKSRLLSDRFSAERPKGSFSTLEIQRTEQGDSAMYLCASSRSVAGRVGTDTQYFGPGTRLTVL.

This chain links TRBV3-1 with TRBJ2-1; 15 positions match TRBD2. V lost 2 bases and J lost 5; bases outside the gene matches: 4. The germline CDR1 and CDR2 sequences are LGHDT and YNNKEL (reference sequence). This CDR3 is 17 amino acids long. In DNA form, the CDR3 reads TGTGCCAGCAGCCAACTCTGGACTAGCGGGAGGGACAATGAGCAGTTCTTC. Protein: CASSQLWTSGRDNEQFF.

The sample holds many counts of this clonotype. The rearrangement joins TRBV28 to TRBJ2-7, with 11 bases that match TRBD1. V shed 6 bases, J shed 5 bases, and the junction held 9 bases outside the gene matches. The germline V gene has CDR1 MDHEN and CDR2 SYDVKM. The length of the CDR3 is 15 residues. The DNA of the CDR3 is TGTGCCAGCAGGCCATCGGACAGGGGGCGAGACGAGCAGTACTTC. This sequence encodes CASRPSDRGRDEQYF.